This T cell receptor (beta chain) emerged from a study of blood T cell repertoires in COVID-19. In the study overall: The United States, Italy and Spain were the sources of the acute and convalescent COVID-19 samples. Sources were T cells, B-cell-depleted T cells, or PBMCs; the material itself was cDNA or gDNA.

Participants' reported clinical history set cohort assignment. Per the original data handling: The authors estimated nucleated cell counts from reference gene primer amplification. Clones were read by immunoSEQ multiplex PCR, and TCRdb kept only the in-frame ones, dropping some. Clonal size and the V and J genes are those of that table, whereas D and trimming came from the DNA. The top ten hold roughly 1.2% of the sample, which has under 300,000 clones, roughly nine tenths seen once. The CDR3 covers 16 residues. Germline CDR1 and CDR2: LGHNA and YSLEER. With 1 base removed from V and 0 bases from J, the gap between germline ends came to 11 bases.

The chain recombines TRBV4-3 with TRBJ2-3, with a weak D call TRBD2 (6 bases). Sequenced input: PBMCs or T cells enriched from blood (not recorded which). The receptor comes from a human donor in a cohort exposed to, infected with or recovered from COVID-19 (not recorded which). The donor label of this sample is uncertain. CDR3 protein: CASSQADGGSTDTQYF. CDR3 DNA sequence: TGCGCCAGCAGCCAAGCCGACGGGGGAAGCACAGATACGCAGTATTTT.